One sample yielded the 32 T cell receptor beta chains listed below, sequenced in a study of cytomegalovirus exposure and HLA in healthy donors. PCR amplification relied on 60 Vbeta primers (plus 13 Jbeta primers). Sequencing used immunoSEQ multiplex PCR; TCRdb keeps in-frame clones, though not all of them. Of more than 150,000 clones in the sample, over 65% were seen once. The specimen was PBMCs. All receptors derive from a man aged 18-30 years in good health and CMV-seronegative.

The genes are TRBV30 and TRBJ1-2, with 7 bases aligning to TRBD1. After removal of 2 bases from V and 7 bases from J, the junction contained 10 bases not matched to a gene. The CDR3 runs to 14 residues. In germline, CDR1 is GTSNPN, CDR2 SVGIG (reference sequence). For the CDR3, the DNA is TGTGCCTGGAGTCGCCGACAGGGTCAGAGTGGCTACACCTTC. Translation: CAWSRRQGQSGYTF. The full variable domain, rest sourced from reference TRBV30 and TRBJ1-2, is SQTIHQWPATLVQPVGSPLSLECTVEGTSNPNLYWYRQAAGRGLQLLFYSVGIGQISSEVPQNLSASRPQDRQFILSSKKLLLSDSGFYLCAWSRRQGQSGYTFGSGTRLTVV.

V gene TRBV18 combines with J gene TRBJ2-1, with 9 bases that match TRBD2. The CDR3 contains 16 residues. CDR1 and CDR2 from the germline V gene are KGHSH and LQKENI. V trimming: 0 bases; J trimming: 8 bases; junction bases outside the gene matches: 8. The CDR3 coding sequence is TGTGCCAGCTCACCACCGTCAGCGGGAGGTGCGCATGAGCAGTTCTTC. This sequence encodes CASSPPSAGGAHEQFF.

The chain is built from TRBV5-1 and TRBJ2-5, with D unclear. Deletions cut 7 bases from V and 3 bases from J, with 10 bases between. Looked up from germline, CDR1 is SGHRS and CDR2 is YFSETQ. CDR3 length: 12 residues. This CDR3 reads CASASTKETQYF. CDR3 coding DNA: TGCGCCAGCGCCTCCACTAAAGAGACCCAGTACTTC. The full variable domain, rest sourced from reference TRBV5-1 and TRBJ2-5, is KAGVTQTPRYLIKTRGQQVTLSCSPISGHRSVSWYQQTPGQGLQFLFEYFSETQRNKGNFPGRFSGRQFSNSRSEMNVSTLELGDSALYLCASASTKETQYFGPGTRLLVL.

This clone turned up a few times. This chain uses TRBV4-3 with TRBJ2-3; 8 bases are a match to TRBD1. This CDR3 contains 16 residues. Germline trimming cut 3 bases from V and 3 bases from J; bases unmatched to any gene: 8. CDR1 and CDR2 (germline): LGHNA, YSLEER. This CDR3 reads CASSQATGVGTDTQYF. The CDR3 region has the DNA TGCGCCAGCAGCCAGGCGACAGGGGTCGGTACAGATACGCAGTATTTT.

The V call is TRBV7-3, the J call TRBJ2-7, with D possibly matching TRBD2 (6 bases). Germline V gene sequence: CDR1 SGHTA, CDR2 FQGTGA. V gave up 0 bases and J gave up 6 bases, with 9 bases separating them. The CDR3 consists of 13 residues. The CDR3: CASSLTTRGEQYF. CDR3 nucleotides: TGTGCCAGCAGCTTAACGACTAGGGGCGAGCAGTACTTC.

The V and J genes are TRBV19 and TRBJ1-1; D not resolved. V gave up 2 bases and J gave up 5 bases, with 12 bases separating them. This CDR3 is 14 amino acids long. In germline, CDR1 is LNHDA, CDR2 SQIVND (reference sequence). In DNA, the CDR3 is TGTGCCAGTAGTATACTGGGGTCGGGGACTGAAGCTTTCTTT. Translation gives CASSILGSGTEAFF.

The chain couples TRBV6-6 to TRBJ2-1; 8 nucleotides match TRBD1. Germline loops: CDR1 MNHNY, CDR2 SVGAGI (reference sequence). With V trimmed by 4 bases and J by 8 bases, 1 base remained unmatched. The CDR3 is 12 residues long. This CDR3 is CASSLTGDEQFF. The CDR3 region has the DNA TGTGCCAGCAGTTTGACAGGGGATGAGCAGTTCTTC.

The DNA for the CDR3 is TGTGCCAGCAGCTTGGCCGGGACAGCGCCCCAAGAGACCCAGTACTTC. It encodes CASSLAGTAPQETQYF. The chain combines TRBV5-6 with TRBJ2-5, with 7 bases that match TRBD1. CDR1 SGHDT and CDR2 YYEEEE come from the germline V gene. This CDR3 contains 16 residues. Losses at the gene ends were 0 bases for V and 1 base for J; bases not matched to a gene: 6.

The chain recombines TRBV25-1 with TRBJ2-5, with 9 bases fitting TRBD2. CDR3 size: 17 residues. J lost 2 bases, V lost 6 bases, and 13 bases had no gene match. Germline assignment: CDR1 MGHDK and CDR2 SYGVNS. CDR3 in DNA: TGTGCCAGCAGCCCACCCAGCTCCCTAGCGGGACAAGAGACCCAGTACTTC. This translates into CASSPPSSLAGQETQYF. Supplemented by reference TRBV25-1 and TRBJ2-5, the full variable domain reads EADIYQTPRYLVIGTGKKITLECSQTMGHDKMYWYQQDPGMELHLIHYSYGVNSTEKGDLSSESTVSRIRTEHFPLTLESARPSHTSQYLCASSPPSSLAGQETQYFGPGTRLLVL.

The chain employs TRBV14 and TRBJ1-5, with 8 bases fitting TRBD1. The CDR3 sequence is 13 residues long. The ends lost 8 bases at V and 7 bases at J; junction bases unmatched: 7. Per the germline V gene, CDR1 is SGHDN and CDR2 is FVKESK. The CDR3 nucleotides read TGTGCCAGCTCCCAGGGGGCCTGGCAGCCCCAGCATTTT. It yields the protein CASSQGAWQPQHF.

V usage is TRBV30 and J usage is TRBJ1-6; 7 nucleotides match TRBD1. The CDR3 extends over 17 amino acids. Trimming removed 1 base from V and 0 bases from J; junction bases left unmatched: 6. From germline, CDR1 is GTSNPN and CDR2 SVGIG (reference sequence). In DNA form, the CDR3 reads TGTGCCTGGAGTGGGACAGGCTCCAGCTCCTATAATTCACCCCTCCACTTT. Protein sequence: CAWSGTGSSSYNSPLHF.

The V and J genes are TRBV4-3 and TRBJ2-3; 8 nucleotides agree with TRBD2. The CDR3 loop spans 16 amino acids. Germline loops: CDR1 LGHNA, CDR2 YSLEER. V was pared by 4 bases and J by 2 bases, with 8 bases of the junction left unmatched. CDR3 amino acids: CASSLLNSGTTDTQYF. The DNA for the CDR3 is TGCGCCAGCAGCCTACTTAATAGCGGGACCACAGATACGCAGTATTTT.

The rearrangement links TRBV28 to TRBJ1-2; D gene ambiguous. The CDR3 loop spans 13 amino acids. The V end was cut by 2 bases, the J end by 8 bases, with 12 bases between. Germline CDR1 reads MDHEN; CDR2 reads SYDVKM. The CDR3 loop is CASSLGRVRGYTF. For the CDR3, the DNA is TGTGCCAGCAGTTTAGGGAGGGTCCGCGGCTACACCTTC.

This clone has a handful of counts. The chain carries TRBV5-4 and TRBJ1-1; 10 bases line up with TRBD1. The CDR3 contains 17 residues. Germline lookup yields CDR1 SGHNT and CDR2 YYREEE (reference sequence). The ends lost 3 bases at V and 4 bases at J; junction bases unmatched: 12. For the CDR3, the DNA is TGTGCCAGCAGCTCTTGGACAGGGGGTATCGCTGGCACTGAAGCTTTCTTT. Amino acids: CASSSWTGGIAGTEAFF.

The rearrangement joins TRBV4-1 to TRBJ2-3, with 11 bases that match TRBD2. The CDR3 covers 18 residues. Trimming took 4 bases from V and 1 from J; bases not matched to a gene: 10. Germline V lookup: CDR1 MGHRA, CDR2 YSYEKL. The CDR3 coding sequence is TGCGCCAGCAGCCTCCTCCAACCGACTAGCGGGGGCACAGATACGCAGTATTTT. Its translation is CASSLLQPTSGGTDTQYF.

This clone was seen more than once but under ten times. CDR3 loop: CASSYRTGYEQFF. CDR3 sequence (DNA): TGTGCCAGCAGTTACCGGACAGGGTATGAGCAGTTCTTC. The chain joins TRBV6-6 to TRBJ2-1; 8 nucleotides match TRBD1. J was trimmed by 8 bases and V by 2 bases; bases with no gene match: 2. Germline V gene lookup returns CDR1 MNHNY and CDR2 SVGAGI (reference sequence). This CDR3 comprises 13 residues.

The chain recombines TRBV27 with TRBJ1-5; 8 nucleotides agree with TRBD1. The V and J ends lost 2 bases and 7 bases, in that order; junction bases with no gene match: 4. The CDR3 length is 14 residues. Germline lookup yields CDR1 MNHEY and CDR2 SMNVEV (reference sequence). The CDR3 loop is CASSLQGAGQPQHF. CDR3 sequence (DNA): TGTGCCAGCAGTTTACAGGGGGCTGGACAGCCCCAGCATTTT.

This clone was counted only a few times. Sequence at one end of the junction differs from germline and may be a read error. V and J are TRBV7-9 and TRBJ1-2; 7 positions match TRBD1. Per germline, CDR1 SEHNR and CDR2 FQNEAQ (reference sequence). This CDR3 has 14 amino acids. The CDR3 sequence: CSSSLATGYYGYTF. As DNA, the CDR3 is TGTTCCAGCAGCTTAGCGACAGGGTACTATGGCTACACCTTC.

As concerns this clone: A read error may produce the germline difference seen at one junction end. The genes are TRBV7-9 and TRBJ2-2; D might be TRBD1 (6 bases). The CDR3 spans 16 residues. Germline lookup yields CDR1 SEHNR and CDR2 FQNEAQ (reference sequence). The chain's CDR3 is CSSSIDGTFATGELFF. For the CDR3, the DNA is TGTTCCAGCAGTATAGACGGGACATTCGCCACCGGGGAGCTGTTTTTT.

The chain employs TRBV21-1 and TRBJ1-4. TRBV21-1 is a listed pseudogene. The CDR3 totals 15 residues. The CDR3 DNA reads TGTGCCAGCAGCCCTGGACTGGGAACTAATGAAAAACTGTTTTTT. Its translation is CASSPGLGTNEKLFF.

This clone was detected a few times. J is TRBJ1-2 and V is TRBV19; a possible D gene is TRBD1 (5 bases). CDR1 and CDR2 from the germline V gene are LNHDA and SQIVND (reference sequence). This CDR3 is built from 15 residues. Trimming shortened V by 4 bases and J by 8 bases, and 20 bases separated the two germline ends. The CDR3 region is CASSTTLGGVRGYTF. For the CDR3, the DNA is TGTGCCAGTAGTACGACCTTGGGGGGGGTTCGAGGCTACACCTTC.

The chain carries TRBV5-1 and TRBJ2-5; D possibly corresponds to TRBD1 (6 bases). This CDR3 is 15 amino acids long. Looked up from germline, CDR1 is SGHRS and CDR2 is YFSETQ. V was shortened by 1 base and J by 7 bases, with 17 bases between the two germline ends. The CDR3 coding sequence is TGCGCCAGCAGCTTGTCTCGGGACACCGTTGGGACCCAGTACTTC. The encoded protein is CASSLSRDTVGTQYF.

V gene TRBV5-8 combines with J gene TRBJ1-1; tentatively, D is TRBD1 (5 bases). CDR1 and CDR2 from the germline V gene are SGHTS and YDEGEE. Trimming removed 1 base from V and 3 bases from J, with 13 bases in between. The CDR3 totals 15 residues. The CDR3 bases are TGTGCCAGCAGCTTGAGGGGTAGGTACGACACTGAAGCTTTCTTT. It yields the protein CASSLRGRYDTEAFF.

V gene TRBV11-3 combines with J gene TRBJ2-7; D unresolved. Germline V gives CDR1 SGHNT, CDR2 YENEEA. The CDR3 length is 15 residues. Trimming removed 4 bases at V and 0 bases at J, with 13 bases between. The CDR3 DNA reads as TGTGCCAGCAGCTCCCCCAAACATTACTCCTACGAGCAGTACTTC. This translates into CASSSPKHYSYEQYF.

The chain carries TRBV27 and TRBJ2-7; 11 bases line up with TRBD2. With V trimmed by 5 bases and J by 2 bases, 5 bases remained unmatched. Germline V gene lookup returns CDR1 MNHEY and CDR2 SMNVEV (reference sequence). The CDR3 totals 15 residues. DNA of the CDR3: TGTGCCAGCAGTGCACTAGCGGGAGCAACCTACGAGCAGTACTTC. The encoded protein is CASSALAGATYEQYF.

The CDR3 region has the DNA TGTGCCAGTATCCAGCGCCTGACAGGGAACTATGGCTACACCTTC. It is translated as CASIQRLTGNYGYTF. The chain links TRBV19 to TRBJ1-2; 7 bases line up with TRBD1. J lost 2 bases, V lost 7 bases, and 10 bases had no gene match. CDR1 LNHDA and CDR2 SQIVND come from the germline V gene (reference sequence). The CDR3 loop spans 15 amino acids.

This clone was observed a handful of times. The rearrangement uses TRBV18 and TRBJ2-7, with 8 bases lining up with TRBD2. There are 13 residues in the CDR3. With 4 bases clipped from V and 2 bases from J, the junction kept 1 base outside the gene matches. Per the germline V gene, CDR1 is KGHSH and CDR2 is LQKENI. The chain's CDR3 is CASSLGLAYEQYF. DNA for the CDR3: TGTGCCAGCTCACTGGGACTAGCCTACGAGCAGTACTTC.

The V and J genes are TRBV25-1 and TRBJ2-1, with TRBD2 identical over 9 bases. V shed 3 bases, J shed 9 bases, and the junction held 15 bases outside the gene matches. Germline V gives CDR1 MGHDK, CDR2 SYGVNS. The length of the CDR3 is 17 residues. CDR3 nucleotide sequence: TGTGCCAGCAGTGAGGCCGGGGGGCGGGGGGGCCGGGGTGAGCAGTTCTTC. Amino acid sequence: CASSEAGGRGGRGEQFF.

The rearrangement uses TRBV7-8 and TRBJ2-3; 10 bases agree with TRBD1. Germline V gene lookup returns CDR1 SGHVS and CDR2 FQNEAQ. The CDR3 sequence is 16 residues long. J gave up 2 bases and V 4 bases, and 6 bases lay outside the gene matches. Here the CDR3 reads CASSSWGTGDTDTQYF. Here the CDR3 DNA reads TGTGCCAGCAGCTCCTGGGGGACAGGGGACACAGATACGCAGTATTTT. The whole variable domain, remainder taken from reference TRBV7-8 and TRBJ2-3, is GAGVSQSPRYKVAKRGQDVALRCDPISGHVSLFWYQQALGQGPEFLTYFQNEAQLDKSGLPSDRFFAERPEGSVSTLKIQRTQQEDSAVYLCASSSWGTGDTDTQYFGPGTRLTVL.

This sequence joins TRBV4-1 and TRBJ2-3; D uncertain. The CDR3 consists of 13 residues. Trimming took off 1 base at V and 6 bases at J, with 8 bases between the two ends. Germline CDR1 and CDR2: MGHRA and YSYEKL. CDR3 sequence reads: CASSQADWDTQYF. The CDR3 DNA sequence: TGCGCCAGCAGCCAAGCTGACTGGGATACGCAGTATTTT.

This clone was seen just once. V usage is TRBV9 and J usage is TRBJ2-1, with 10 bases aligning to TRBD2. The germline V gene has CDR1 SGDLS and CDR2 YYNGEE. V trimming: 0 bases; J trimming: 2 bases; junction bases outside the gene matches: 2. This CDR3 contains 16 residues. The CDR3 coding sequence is TGTGCCAGCAGCGTAGTTAGCGGGGGGACCTACAATGAGCAGTTCTTC. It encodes CASSVVSGGTYNEQFF.

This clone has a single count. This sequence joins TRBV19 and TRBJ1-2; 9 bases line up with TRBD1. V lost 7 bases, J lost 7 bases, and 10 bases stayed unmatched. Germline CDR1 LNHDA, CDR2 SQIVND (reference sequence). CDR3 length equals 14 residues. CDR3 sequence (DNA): TGTGCCAGTAACCCCACAGGGGGCGCATTTGGCTACACCTTC. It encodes CASNPTGGAFGYTF.